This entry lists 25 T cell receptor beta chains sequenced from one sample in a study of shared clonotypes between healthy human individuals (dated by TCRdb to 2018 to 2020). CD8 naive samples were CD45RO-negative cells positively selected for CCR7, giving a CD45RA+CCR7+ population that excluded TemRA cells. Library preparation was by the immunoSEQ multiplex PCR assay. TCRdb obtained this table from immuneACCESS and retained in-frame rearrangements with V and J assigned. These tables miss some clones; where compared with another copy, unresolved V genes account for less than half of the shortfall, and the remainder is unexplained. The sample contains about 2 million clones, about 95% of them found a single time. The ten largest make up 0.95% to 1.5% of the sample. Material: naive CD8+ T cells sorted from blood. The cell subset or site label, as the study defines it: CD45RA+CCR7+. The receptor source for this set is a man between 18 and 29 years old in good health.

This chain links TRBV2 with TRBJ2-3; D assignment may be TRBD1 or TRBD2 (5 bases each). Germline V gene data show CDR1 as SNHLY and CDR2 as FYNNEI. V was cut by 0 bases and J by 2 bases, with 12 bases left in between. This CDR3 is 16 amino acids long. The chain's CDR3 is CASSEAPGTFTDTQYF. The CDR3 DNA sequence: TGTGCCAGCAGTGAAGCGCCGGGGACCTTCACAGATACGCAGTATTTT.

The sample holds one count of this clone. In DNA, the CDR3 is TGTGCCAGCAGCTTGGCCGTCGGGGCCCTAGACACCGGGGAGCTGTTTTTT. It yields the protein CASSLAVGALDTGELFF. The chain joins TRBV5-6 to TRBJ2-2; D might be TRBD1 or TRBD2, each matching 5 bases. Between the trimmed V and J ends, which lost 0 bases and 3 bases, there was a span of 15 bases. Germline-derived CDR1 and CDR2 are SGHDT and YYEEEE. The CDR3 sequence is 17 residues long. The full variable domain, with the rest looked up from reference TRBV5-6 and TRBJ2-2, is DAGVTQSPTHLIKTRGQQVTLRCSPKSGHDTVSWYQQALGQGPQFIFQYYEEEERQRGNFPDRFSGHQFPNYSSELNVNALLLGDSALYLCASSLAVGALDTGELFFGEGSRLTVL.

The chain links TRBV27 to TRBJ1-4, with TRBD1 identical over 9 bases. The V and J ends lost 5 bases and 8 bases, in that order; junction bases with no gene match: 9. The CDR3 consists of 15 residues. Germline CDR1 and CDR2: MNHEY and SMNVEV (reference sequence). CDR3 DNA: TGTGCCAGCAGTCTCCAACAGGGGGCGAGGGAAAAACTGTTTTTT. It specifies CASSLQQGAREKLFF.

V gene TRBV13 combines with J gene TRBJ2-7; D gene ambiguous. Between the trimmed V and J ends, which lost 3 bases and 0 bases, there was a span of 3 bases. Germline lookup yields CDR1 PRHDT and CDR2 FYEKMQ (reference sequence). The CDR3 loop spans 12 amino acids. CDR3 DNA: TGTGCCAGCAGCTTCCCCTCCTACGAGCAGTACTTC. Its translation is CASSFPSYEQYF.

The CDR3 bases are TGTGCCAGCAGCTTCCAACAGGGGGCGAAGGCCGGGGAGCTGTTTTTT. Translating gives CASSFQQGAKAGELFF. The chain carries TRBV7-9 and TRBJ2-2; 9 bases align to TRBD1. The CDR3 has 16 amino acids. Germline assignment: CDR1 SEHNR and CDR2 FQNEAQ (reference sequence). V shed 3 bases, J shed 6 bases, and the junction held 8 bases outside the gene matches.

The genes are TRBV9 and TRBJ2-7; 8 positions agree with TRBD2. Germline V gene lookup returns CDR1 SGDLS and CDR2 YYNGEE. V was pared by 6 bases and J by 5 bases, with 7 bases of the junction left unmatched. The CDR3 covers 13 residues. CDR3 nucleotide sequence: TGTGCCAGCACCCCCGGGGGGGAACACGAGCAGTACTTC. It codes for CASTPGGEHEQYF.

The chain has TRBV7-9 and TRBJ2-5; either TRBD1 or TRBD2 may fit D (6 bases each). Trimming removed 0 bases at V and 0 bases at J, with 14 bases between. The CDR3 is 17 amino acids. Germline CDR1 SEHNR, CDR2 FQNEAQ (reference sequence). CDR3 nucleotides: TGTGCCAGCAGCTTAGCGCTAGGCGGGACACACCAAGAGACCCAGTACTTC. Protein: CASSLALGGTHQETQYF.

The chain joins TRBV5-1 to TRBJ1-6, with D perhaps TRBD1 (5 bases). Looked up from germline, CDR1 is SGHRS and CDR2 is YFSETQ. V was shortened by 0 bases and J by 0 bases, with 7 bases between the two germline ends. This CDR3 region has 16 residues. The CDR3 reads CASSLEGYSYNSPLHF. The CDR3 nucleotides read TGCGCCAGCAGCTTGGAGGGGTACTCCTATAATTCACCCCTCCACTTT.

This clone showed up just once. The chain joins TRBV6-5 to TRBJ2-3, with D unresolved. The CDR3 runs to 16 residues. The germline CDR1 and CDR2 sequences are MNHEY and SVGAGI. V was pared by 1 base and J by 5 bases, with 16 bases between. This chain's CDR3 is CASSYYTTGEGDTQYF. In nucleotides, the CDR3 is TGTGCCAGCAGTTACTACACCACTGGGGAAGGAGATACGCAGTATTTT.

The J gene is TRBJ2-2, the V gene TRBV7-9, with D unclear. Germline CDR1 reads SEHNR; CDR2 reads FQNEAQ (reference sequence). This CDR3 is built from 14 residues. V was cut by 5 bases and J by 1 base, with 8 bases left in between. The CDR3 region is CASSHRLNTGELFF. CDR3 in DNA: TGTGCCAGCAGCCACCGACTGAACACCGGGGAGCTGTTTTTT.

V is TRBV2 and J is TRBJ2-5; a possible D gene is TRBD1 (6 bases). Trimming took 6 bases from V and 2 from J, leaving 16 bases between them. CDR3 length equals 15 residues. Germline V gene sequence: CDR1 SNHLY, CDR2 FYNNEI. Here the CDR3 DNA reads TGTGCCAGCAGCCCATTCGACAGGCTACAAGAGACCCAGTACTTC. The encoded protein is CASSPFDRLQETQYF. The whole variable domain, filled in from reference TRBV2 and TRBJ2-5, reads EPEVTQTPSHQVTQMGQEVILRCVPISNHLYFYWYRQILGQKVEFLVSFYNNEISEKSEIFDDQFSVERPDGSNFTLKIRSTKLEDSAMYFCASSPFDRLQETQYFGPGTRLLVL.

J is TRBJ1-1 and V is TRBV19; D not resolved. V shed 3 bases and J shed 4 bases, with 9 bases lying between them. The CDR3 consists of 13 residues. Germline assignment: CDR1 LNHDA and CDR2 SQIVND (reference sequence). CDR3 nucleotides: TGTGCCAGTAGTATGTGGGGTGCCACTGAAGCTTTCTTT. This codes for CASSMWGATEAFF.

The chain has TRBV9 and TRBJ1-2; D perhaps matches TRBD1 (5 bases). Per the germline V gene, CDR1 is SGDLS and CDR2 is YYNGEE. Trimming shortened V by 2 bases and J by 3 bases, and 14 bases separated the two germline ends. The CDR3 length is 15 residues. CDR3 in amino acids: CASSVGQGGHYGYTF. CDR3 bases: TGTGCCAGCAGCGTTGGGCAGGGAGGTCACTATGGCTACACCTTC.

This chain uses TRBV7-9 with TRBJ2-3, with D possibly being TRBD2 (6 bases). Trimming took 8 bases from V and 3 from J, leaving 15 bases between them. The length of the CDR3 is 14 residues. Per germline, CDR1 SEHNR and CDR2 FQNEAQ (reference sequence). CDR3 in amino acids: CASLEVGGTDTQYF. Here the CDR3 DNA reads TGTGCCAGCCTCGAGGTGGGGGGAACAGATACGCAGTATTTT.

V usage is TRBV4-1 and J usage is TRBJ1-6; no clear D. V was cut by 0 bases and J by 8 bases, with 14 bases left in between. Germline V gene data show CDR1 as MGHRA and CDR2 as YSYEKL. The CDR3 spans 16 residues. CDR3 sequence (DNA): TGCGCCAGCAGCCAAGATCCGGGAAGTTACTATTCACCCCTCCACTTT. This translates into CASSQDPGSYYSPLHF.

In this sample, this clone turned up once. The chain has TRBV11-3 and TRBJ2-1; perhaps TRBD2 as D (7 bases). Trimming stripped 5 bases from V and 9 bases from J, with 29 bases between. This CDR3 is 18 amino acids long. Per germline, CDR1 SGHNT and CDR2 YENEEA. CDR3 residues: CASSPRVPLRGGLGEQFF. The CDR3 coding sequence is TGTGCCAGCAGCCCTAGGGTCCCACTGAGGGGGGGCTTGGGTGAGCAGTTCTTC.

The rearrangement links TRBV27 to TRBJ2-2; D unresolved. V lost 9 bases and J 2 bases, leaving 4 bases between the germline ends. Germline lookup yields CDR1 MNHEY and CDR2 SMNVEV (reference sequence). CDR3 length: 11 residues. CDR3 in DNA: TGTGCCAGGATTAACACCGGGGAGCTGTTTTTT. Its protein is CARINTGELFF.

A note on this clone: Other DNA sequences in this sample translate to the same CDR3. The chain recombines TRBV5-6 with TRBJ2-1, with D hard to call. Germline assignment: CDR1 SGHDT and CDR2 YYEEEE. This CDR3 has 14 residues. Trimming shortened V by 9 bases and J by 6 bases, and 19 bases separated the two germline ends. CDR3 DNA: TGTGCCACCAAGGAGACGTCAACCGTCAATGAGCAGTTCTTC. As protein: CATKETSTVNEQFF. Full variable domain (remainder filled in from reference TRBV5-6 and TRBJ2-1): DAGVTQSPTHLIKTRGQQVTLRCSPKSGHDTVSWYQQALGQGPQFIFQYYEEEERQRGNFPDRFSGHQFPNYSSELNVNALLLGDSALYLCATKETSTVNEQFFGPGTRLTVL.

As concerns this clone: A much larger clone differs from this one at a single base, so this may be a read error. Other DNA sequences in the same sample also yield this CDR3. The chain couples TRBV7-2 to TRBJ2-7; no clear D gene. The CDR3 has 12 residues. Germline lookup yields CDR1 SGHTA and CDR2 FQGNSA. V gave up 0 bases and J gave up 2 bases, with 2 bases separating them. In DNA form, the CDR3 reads TGTGCCAGCAGCTTAGCCACCTACGAGCAGTACTTC. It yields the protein CASSLATYEQYF.

The CDR3 DNA reads TGTGCCAGCAGCTTAGCGCCGGGAGCGTCCTACGAGCAGTACTTC. This sequence encodes CASSLAPGASYEQYF. This chain links TRBV7-2 with TRBJ2-7; D is perhaps TRBD2 (6 bases). CDR1 and CDR2 (germline): SGHTA, FQGNSA. This CDR3 spans 15 amino acids. V was cut by 0 bases and J by 1 base, with 10 bases left in between.

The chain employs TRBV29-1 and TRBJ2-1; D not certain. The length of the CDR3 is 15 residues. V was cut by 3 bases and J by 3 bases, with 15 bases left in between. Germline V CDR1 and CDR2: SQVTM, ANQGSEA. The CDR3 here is CSVEIKRVLYNEQFF. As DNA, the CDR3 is TGCAGCGTTGAGATAAAAAGGGTCCTCTACAATGAGCAGTTCTTC.

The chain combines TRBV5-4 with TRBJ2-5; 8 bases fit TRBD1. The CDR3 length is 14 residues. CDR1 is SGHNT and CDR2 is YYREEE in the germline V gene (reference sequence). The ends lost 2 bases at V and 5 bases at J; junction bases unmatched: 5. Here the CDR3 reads CASSFRTGKETQYF. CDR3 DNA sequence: TGTGCCAGCAGCTTTCGGACAGGGAAGGAGACCCAGTACTTC.

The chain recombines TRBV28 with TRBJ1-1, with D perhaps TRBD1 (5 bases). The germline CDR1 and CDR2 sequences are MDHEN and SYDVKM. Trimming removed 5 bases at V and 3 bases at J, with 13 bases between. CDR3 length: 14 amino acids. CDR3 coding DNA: TGTGCCAGCAGTCCTCCGGACAAATACACTGAAGCTTTCTTT. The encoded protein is CASSPPDKYTEAFF.

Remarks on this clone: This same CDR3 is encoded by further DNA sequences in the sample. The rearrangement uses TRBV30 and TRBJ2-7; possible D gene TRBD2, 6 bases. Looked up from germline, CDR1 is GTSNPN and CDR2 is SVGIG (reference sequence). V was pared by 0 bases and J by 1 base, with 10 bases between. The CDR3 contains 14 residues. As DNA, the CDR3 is TGTGCCTGGAGTGTCGGGGCGGGATCCTACGAGCAGTACTTC. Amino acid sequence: CAWSVGAGSYEQYF.

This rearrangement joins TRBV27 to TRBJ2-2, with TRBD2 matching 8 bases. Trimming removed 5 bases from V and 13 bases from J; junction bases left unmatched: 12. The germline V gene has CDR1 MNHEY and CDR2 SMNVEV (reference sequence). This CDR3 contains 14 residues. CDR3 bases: TGTGCCAGCAGTCCGACAGGCGGGACTAGACCGCTGTTTTTT. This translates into CASSPTGGTRPLFF.